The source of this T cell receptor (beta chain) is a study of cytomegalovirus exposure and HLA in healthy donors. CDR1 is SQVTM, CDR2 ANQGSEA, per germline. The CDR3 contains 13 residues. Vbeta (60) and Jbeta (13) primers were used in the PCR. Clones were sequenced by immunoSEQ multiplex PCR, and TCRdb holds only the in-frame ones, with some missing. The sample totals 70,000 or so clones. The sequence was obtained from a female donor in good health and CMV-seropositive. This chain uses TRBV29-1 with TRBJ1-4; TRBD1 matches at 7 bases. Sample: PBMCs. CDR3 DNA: TGCACCGTCTGGGGGACAGTGGATGAAAAACTGTTTTTT. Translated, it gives CTVWGTVDEKLFF.